The rows below give T cell receptor beta chains drawn from one sample of a study of regulatory T cells in long-lasting Graves disease. TCRdb reprocessed the multiplex PCR reads with MiXCR, giving one entry per CDR3 protein. The sample records 400,000 to 500,000 distinct CDR3 sequences, under 25% being singletons. The material sequenced was peripheral blood mononuclear cells (PBMCs), taken when the disease was refractory, from a patient treated with antithyroid drugs. The source is a female donor with Graves disease. The CDR3 runs from the conserved cysteine through the conserved F or W. A D gene is named only where the DNA matches it firmly. Some rows have no size entry. The others give once, few or many, or a class for an expanded clone.

CDR3 protein: CAISGVGSPQRGNQPQHF
CDR3 DNA: TGTGCCATCAGTGGGGTCGGATCCCCTCAGCGGGGCAATCAGCCCCAGCATTTT
clone size: many
J gene: TRBJ1-5
D gene: .
V gene: TRBV10-3

CDR3 protein: CATSDWETQETQYF
CDR3 DNA: TGTGCCACCAGTGATTGGGAGACTCAAGAGACCCAGTACTTC
clone size: many
J gene: TRBJ2-5
D gene: .
V gene: TRBV24-1

CDR3 protein: CASSWGPVQDYGYTF
CDR3 DNA: TGCGCCAGCAGCTGGGGTCCCGTGCAGGACTATGGCTACACCTTC
clone size: .
J gene: TRBJ1-2
D gene: .
V gene: TRBV5-1

CDR3 protein: CASSPTRVYPYEQYF
CDR3 DNA: TGTGCCAGCAGCCCCACCAGGGTGTACCCCTACGAGCAGTACTTC
clone size: few
J gene: TRBJ2-7
D gene: .
V gene: TRBV9

CDR3 protein: CASSPFKGAYEQYF
CDR3 DNA: TGTGCCAGCAGCCCTTTCAAGGGGGCGTACGAGCAGTACTTC
clone size: many
J gene: TRBJ2-7
D gene: TRBD1
V gene: TRBV6-1

CDR3 protein: CASSPLTVTGELFF
CDR3 DNA: TGTGCCAGCAGCCCTCTTACAGTCACCGGGGAGCTGTTTTTT
clone size: many
J gene: TRBJ2-2
D gene: .
V gene: TRBV2

CDR3 protein: CSARSQGVNYGYTF
CDR3 DNA: TGCAGTGCTAGAAGCCAGGGGGTTAACTATGGCTACACCTTC
clone size: few
J gene: TRBJ1-2
D gene: TRBD1
V gene: TRBV20-1

CDR3 protein: CASSLRAGEGEQYF
CDR3 DNA: TGCGCCAGCAGCCTACGGGCAGGTGAGGGCGAGCAGTACTTC
clone size: .
J gene: TRBJ2-7
D gene: .
V gene: TRBV4-1

CDR3 protein: CASLVGLAPNEQFF
CDR3 DNA: TGTGCCAGCCTTGTGGGCCTAGCTCCGAATGAGCAGTTCTTC
clone size: few
J gene: TRBJ2-1
D gene: .
V gene: TRBV28

CDR3 protein: CASSLMGQANEKLFF
CDR3 DNA: TGTGCCAGCAGCCTCATGGGGCAGGCCAATGAAAAACTGTTTTTT
clone size: .
J gene: TRBJ1-4
D gene: .
V gene: TRBV13

CDR3 protein: CASRRGQGKETQYF
CDR3 DNA: TGTGCCAGCAGGCGTGGACAGGGTAAAGAGACCCAGTACTTC
clone size: .
J gene: TRBJ2-5
D gene: TRBD1
V gene: TRBV28

CDR3 protein: CASSYVGNRVLRQETQYF
CDR3 DNA: TGTGCCAGCAGTTACGTCGGGAACAGGGTATTGAGGCAAGAGACCCAGTACTTC
clone size: many
J gene: TRBJ2-5
D gene: .
V gene: TRBV6-2/TRBV6-3

CDR3 protein: CASRPDRFDYEQYF
CDR3 DNA: TGTGCCAGCAGGCCAGACAGGTTCGACTACGAGCAGTACTTC
clone size: many
J gene: TRBJ2-7
D gene: .
V gene: TRBV2

CDR3 protein: CASSQEEDEQYF
CDR3 DNA: TGTGCCAGCAGCCAAGAGGAGGATGAGCAGTACTTC
clone size: few
J gene: TRBJ2-7
D gene: .
V gene: TRBV14

CDR3 protein: CASSLRDIPLYGYTF
CDR3 DNA: TGTGCCAGCAGCTTACGGGACATACCTCTCTATGGCTACACCTTC
clone size: .
J gene: TRBJ1-2
D gene: .
V gene: TRBV5-8